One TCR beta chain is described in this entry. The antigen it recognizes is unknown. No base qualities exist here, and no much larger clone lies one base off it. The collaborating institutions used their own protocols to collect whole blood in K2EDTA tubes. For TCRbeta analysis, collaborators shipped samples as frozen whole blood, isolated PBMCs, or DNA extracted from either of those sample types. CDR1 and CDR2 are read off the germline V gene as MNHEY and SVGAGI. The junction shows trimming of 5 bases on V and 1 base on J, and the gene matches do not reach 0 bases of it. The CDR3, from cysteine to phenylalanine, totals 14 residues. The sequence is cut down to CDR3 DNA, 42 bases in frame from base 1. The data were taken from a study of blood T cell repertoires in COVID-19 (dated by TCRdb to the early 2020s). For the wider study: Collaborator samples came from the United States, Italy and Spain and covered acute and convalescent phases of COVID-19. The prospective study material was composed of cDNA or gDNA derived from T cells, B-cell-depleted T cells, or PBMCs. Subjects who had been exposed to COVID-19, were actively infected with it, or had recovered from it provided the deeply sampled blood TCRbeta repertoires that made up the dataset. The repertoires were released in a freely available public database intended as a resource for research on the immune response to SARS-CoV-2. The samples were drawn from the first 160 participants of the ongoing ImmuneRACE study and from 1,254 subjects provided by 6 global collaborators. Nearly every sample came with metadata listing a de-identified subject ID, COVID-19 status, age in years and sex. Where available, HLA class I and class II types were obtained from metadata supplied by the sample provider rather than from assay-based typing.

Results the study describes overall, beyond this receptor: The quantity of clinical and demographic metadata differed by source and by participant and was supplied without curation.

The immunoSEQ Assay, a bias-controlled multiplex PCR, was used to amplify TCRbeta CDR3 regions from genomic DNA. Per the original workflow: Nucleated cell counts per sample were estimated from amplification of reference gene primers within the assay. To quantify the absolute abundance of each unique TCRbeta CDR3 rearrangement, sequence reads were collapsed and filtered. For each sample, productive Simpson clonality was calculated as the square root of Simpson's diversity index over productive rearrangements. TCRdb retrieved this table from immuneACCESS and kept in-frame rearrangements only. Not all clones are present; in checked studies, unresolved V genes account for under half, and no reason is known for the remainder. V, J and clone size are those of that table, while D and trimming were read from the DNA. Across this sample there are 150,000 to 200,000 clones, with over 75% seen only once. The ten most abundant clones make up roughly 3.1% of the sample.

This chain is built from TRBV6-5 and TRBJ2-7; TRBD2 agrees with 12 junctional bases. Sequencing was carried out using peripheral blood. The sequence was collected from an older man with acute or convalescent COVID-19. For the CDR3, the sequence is CASSTSGGSYEQYF. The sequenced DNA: TGTGCCAGCAGTACTAGCGGGGGGTCCTACGAGCAGTACTTC.